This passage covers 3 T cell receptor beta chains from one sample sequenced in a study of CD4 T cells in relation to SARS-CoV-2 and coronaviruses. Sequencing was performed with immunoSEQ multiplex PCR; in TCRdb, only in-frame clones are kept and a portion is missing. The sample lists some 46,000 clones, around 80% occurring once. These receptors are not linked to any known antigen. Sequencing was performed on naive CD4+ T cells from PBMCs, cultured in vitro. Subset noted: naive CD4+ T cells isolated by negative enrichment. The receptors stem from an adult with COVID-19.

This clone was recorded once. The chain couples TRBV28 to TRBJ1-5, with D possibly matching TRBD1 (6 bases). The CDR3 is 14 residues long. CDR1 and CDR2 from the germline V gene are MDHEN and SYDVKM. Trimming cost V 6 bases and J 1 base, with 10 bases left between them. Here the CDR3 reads CASRYRESNQPQHF. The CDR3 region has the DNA TGTGCCAGCAGGTACAGGGAAAGCAATCAGCCCCAGCATTTT.

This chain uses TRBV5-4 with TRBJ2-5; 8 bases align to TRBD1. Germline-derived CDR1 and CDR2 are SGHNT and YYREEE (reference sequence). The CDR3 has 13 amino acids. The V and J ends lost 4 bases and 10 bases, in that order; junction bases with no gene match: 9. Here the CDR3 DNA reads TGTGCCAGCAGCGGACAGGGTGGGAACGGCCAGTACTTC. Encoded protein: CASSGQGGNGQYF.

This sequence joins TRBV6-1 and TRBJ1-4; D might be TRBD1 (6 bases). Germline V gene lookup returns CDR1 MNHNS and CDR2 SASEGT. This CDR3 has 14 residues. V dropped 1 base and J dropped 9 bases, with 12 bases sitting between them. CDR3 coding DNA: TGTGCCAGCAGTGAAGACAGGGTCTTGCAAAAACTGTTTTTT. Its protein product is CASSEDRVLQKLFF.